This T cell receptor beta chain is drawn from a study of blood T cells in healthy people across ages. Overall study context: Template switching caught about one barcoded beta molecule for each two T cells. General observations from the study: Age showed a roughly linear inverse relationship with TCR beta diversity per million T cells.

Using a J-beta primer mix together with a sample-barcoded 5' primer, a second PCR was run for about 6 to 12 cycles. The template-switch adaptor, which had 12 random nucleotides, put a tag on each cDNA molecule. TCRdb called the 5' RACE reads again in MiXCR, with one record for every CDR3 protein. The data contain hundreds of thousands of distinct CDR3 sequences, nearly 60% of them seen just once; the ten biggest clones take up about 20%. The authors extracted at least 6 micrograms of total RNA per sample. Only one count was recorded for this clonotype. The antigen remains unidentified. Material: blood. The receptor comes from a man between 25 and 39 years old in good health.

In DNA form, the CDR3 reads TGCAGTGGGAATGGGGGGCGTCCGAATGGCTACACCTTC. Protein: CSGNGGRPNGYTF. The chain employs TRBV20-1 and TRBJ1-2; possibly TRBD1 for D (6 bases). The CDR3 is 13 residues long. V lost 7 bases to trimming and J lost 6 bases, with 18 bases between them. The V gene's germline CDR1 is DFQATT and CDR2 SNEGSKA (reference sequence).